This T cell receptor beta chain derives from a study of T cell repertoires in ileal Crohn's disease. Across the whole study: About half of patients got postoperative therapy: 11 thiopurines, approximately 18 anti-TNF. At postoperative colonoscopy, neoterminal ileum biopsies were taken as M6.

Profiling relied on immunoSEQ multiplex PCR, and the TCRdb table lists in-frame clones only, not all of them. The sample includes about 12,000 clones, approximately 78% of them seen just once. General study findings and limits: Endoscopic recurrence occurred in every patient whose clonality exceeded 26.8%. Endoscopy was done a median approximately seven months after surgery.

To note about this clone: Its antigen is as yet unknown.

This sample's time point: neoterminal ileum biopsy at postoperative endoscopy, about 6 months after surgery. This CDR3 is 14 amino acids long. Germline V gives CDR1 SNHLY, CDR2 FYNNEI. The V and J ends lost 4 bases and 7 bases respectively, with 11 bases between them. The receptor comes from an adult with Crohn's disease. The specimen was ileal tissue. This chain joins TRBV2 and TRBJ1-6; possible D gene TRBD1, 6 bases. The CDR3 sequence: CASSAGAGNSPLHF. CDR3 DNA sequence: TGTGCCAGCAGTGCAGGGGCAGGGAATTCACCCCTCCACTTT.